These 11 T cell receptor beta chains were all obtained from the same sample, sequenced in a study of metastatic and nonmetastatic thyroid tumors. Patients underwent thyroid surgery, and none had received any treatment before it. TCRdb reprocessed the PCR reads via MiXCR. The sample has about 69,000 clones, 13% to 15% seen once; the top ten hold less than 8.5%. Material for sequencing was blood. These receptors came from a male donor with papillary thyroid cancer or a benign thyroid nodule (not recorded which). Some clones in this sample may be carry-over from other donors' samples.

This clone has a handful of counts. A read error may explain this, as a much larger clone is one base away. The same CDR3 is also encoded by other DNA sequences in this sample. V and J are TRBV15 and TRBJ2-3, with D maybe TRBD1 (6 bases). Per the germline V gene, CDR1 is LNHNV and CDR2 is YYDKDF (reference sequence). The CDR3 has 15 residues. With 4 bases removed from V and 2 bases from J, the gap between germline ends came to 13 bases. For the CDR3, the DNA is TGTGCCACCAGCATCCAACAGGGATCCACAGATACGCAGTATTTT. It codes for CATSIQQGSTDTQYF.

This clone was counted only a few times. This sequence joins TRBV6-1 and TRBJ2-7, with D hard to call. Looked up from germline, CDR1 is MNHNS and CDR2 is SASEGT. The germline V and J ends were trimmed by 3 bases and 2 bases, with 11 bases remaining between them. CDR3 length equals 14 residues. The CDR3, as DNA: TGTGCCAGCAGTGATCGGGTCCCCGCCTACGAGCAGTACGTC. Its protein product is CASSDRVPAYEQYV.

The table lists this clone with a few counts. The chain carries TRBV10-1 and TRBJ2-7; 8 nucleotides match TRBD1. The ends lost 3 bases at V and 2 bases at J; junction bases unmatched: 15. The CDR3 consists of 18 residues. Germline V gene data show CDR1 as WNHNN and CDR2 as SYGVQD (reference sequence). This CDR3 reads CASSDSFIWTGSPYEQYF. In DNA form, the CDR3 reads TGCGCCAGCAGTGATTCGTTTATCTGGACAGGGTCCCCCTACGAGCAGTACTTC.

This clone was detected ten times or more. The chain carries TRBV30 and TRBJ2-5, with 9 positions matching TRBD2. The germline gives CDR1 GTSNPN, CDR2 SVGIG (reference sequence). V shed 0 bases and J 3 bases; nucleotides not matched to a gene: 5. CDR3 length equals 15 residues. CDR3 in DNA: TGTGCCTGGAGTGTTAATAGCGGGAGTAAAGAGACCCAGTACTTC. It encodes CAWSVNSGSKETQYF.

Ten or more counts support this clone. The chain uses TRBV12-3 or TRBV12-4 and TRBJ2-2, with D uncertain. V shed 5 bases and J shed 3 bases, with 7 bases lying between them. The CDR3 runs to 13 residues. The CDR3 DNA follows: TGTGCCAGCAGTGTCCGCGACACCGGGGAGCTGTTTTTT. It encodes CASSVRDTGELFF.

In its sample, this clone was seen many times. The chain carries TRBV7-2 and TRBJ2-7; D call uncertain. Germline loops: CDR1 SGHTA, CDR2 FQGNSA. V lost 3 bases and J 8 bases, leaving 20 bases between the germline ends. There are 15 residues in the CDR3. CDR3 protein: CASSLGPVDPTQQYF. The CDR3, as DNA: TGTGCCAGCAGCTTGGGCCCGGTGGACCCTACGCAGCAGTACTTC.

This clone was counted many times. In DNA form, the CDR3 reads TGTGCCAGCAGCGTCGGCGGGGCCAGCACAGATACGCAGTATTTT. Translation: CASSVGGASTDTQYF. The rearrangement uses TRBV9 and TRBJ2-3, with D possibly being TRBD2 (6 bases). The V end was cut by 2 bases, the J end by 0 bases, with 10 bases between. Germline V gene data show CDR1 as SGDLS and CDR2 as YYNGEE. CDR3 length equals 15 residues.

Many counts were recorded for this clone. V usage is TRBV3-1 and J usage is TRBJ2-1; D might be TRBD1 or TRBD2, each matching 5 bases. This CDR3 is 12 amino acids long. The V gene lost 1 base and the J gene lost 9 bases, with 7 bases spanning the gap. The germline V gene encodes CDR1 LGHDT and CDR2 YNNKEL (reference sequence). The DNA of the CDR3 is TGTGCCAGCAGCCAAGCCGGGACTGAGCAGTTCTTC. Its protein is CASSQAGTEQFF.

This clone was seen a few times. Given a much more abundant clone one base away, this may be a read error. The CDR3 DNA reads TGTGCCAGCAGCTTAGTTGAAGATACCCAGTACTTC. Protein: CASSLVEDTQYF. The V gene is TRBV7-9, the J gene TRBJ2-5; unclear D gene. This CDR3 spans 12 amino acids. Per germline, CDR1 SEHNR and CDR2 FQNEAQ (reference sequence).

Remarks on this clone: A junction end diverges from the germline sequence, so it may reflect a read error. This rearrangement joins TRBV7-2 to TRBJ2-7; possible D gene TRBD2, 5 bases. This CDR3 comprises 15 residues. Germline values: CDR1 SGHTA, CDR2 FQGNSA. CDR3 nucleotides: TGTGCCAGCATCTTAGTAGAGGCGCTAGCCCTCGAGCAGTACTTC. It specifies CASILVEALALEQYF.

This clone was detected ten times or more. J is TRBJ2-5 and V is TRBV20-1; D ambiguous. This CDR3 region has 13 residues. Between the trimmed V and J ends, which lost 5 bases and 7 bases, there was a span of 17 bases. CDR1 DFQATT and CDR2 SNEGSKA come from the germline V gene (reference sequence). The CDR3 DNA sequence: TGCAGTGCTCCTCGGACCTCGCCGGGGACCCAGTACTTC. It translates to CSAPRTSPGTQYF.